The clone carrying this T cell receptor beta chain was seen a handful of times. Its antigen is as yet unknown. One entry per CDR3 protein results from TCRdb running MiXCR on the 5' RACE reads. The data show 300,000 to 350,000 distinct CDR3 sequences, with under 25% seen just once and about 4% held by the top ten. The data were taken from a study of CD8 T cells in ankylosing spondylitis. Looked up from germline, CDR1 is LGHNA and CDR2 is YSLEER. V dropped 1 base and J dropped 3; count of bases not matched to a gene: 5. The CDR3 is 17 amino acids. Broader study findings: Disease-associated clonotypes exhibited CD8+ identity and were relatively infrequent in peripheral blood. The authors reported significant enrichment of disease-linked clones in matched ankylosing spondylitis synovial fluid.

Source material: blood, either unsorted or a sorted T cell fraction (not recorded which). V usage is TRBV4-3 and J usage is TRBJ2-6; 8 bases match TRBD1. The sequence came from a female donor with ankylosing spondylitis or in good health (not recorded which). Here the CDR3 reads CASSQGQGRRGANVLTF. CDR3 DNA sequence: TGCGCCAGCAGCCAAGGACAGGGGCGGCGTGGGGCCAACGTCCTGACTTTC.